Below, one T cell receptor beta chain is given with its context. The junction departs from germline at one end; a sequencing error may be responsible. The data derive from a study of blood T cells in healthy people across ages. The CDR3 is 12 amino acids. Germline assignment: CDR1 SGHRS and CDR2 YFSETQ. Combining a sample-barcoded 5' primer with a J-beta primer mix, a second PCR ran for roughly 7 to 12 cycles. TCRdb reprocessed the 5' RACE reads via MiXCR and lists one record per CDR3 protein. The sample has 1.5 million to 2 million distinct CDR3 sequences; roughly two fifths are singletons. Extraction of total RNA produced a minimum of 5 micrograms from each sample.

V gene TRBV5-1 combines with J gene TRBJ2-3; D not certain. Sequencing was performed on blood. This clonotype was obtained from a human donor in good health. DNA for the CDR3: TGCGCCAGCAGATTGGACCTAGATACGCAGTATTTT. Residues: CASRLDLDTQYF.